The rows below give T cell receptor beta chains drawn from one sample of a study of cytomegalovirus exposure and HLA in healthy donors. Data came from immunoSEQ multiplex PCR; TCRdb stores just in-frame clones and leaves some out. Across just under 65,000 clones, the top ten clones capture about 16% of the sample. Sample: PBMCs. Receptor source: a boy aged 5 to 17 in good health and CMV-seronegative. Both conserved end residues are part of each CDR3. Each record gives: D gene, V gene, J gene, CDR3 DNA, CDR3 protein. The D gene is left open where the match is weak.

D: TRBD1; V: TRBV11-3; J: TRBJ2-5; DNA: TGTGCCAGCAGCACCCGACAGGGGAGTACCCAAGAGACCCAGTACTTC; CDR3: CASSTRQGSTQETQYF
D: -; V: TRBV19; J: TRBJ2-5; DNA: TGTGCCAGTACCACAGGGTTTTTGGAGACCCAGTACTTC; CDR3: CASTTGFLETQYF
D: -; V: TRBV7-6; J: TRBJ2-7; DNA: TGTGCCAGCAGCACATTCACGCGGGACGCCAACTCCTACGAGCAGTACTTC; CDR3: CASSTFTRDANSYEQYF
D: -; V: TRBV5-4; J: TRBJ1-1; DNA: TGTGCCAGCAGCTTCGGAGGGAGGGCGTGGGACACTGAAGCTTTCTTT; CDR3: CASSFGGRAWDTEAFF
D: -; V: TRBV30; J: TRBJ1-4; DNA: TGTGCCTGGAGTGTAGTCAGGGCGGATGAAAAACTGTTTTTT; CDR3: CAWSVVRADEKLFF
D: TRBD2; V: TRBV19; J: TRBJ2-1; DNA: TGTGCCAGTAGTTATGGGACTAAAGAGGGTAGGTTCTTC; CDR3: CASSYGTKEGRFF
D: -; V: TRBV5-1; J: TRBJ1-1; DNA: TGCGCCAGCAGCTCTTCCGGGGAAGGTACTGAAGCTTTCTTT; CDR3: CASSSSGEGTEAFF
D: -; V: TRBV5-1; J: TRBJ2-7; DNA: TGCGCCAGCAGCTTGGCAGGGGTGGAAACCTACGAGCAGTACTTC; CDR3: CASSLAGVETYEQYF
D: -; V: TRBV30; J: TRBJ1-6; DNA: TGTGCCTGGAGTGTACGCGGGATTTCACCCCTCCACTTT; CDR3: CAWSVRGISPLHF
D: TRBD2; V: TRBV29-1; J: TRBJ2-1; DNA: TGCAGCGTTGAAAGGGCGGGAGGGCCGTACAATGAGCAGTTCTTC; CDR3: CSVERAGGPYNEQFF
D: TRBD2; V: TRBV28; J: TRBJ2-4; DNA: TGTGCCAGCAGTTTGCTTAGCGGGACTGAAAAAAACATTCAGTACTTC; CDR3: CASSLLSGTEKNIQYF
D: -; V: TRBV30; J: TRBJ1-5; DNA: TGTGCCTGGAGTCATAGCAATCAGCCCCAGCATTTT; CDR3: CAWSHSNQPQHF
D: -; V: TRBV29-1; J: TRBJ1-1; DNA: TGCAGCGTTGAAGGACGATTAGGGGGTGAAGCTTTCTTT; CDR3: CSVEGRLGGEAFF
D: TRBD1; V: TRBV7-2; J: TRBJ1-6; DNA: TGTGCCAGCAGCTCTACAGGGGAAACCTCCCCCCTCCACTTT; CDR3: CASSSTGETSPLHF
D: TRBD2; V: TRBV9; J: TRBJ2-3; DNA: TGTGCCAGCAGCGTTCTAGCGGGAGGTCCCACAGATACGCAGTATTTT; CDR3: CASSVLAGGPTDTQYF
D: -; V: TRBV2; J: TRBJ2-4; DNA: TGTGCCAGCAGTGGGCGGATAGCCAAAAACATTCAGTACTTC; CDR3: CASSGRIAKNIQYF
D: -; V: TRBV2; J: TRBJ2-7; DNA: TGTGCCAGCAACCCAGGGGTGCACGAGCAGTACTTC; CDR3: CASNPGVHEQYF
D: -; V: TRBV10-3; J: TRBJ2-3; DNA: TGTGCCACCATAGGGCGGGGCCCCACAGATACGCAGTATTTT; CDR3: CATIGRGPTDTQYF
D: TRBD1; V: TRBV18; J: TRBJ2-7; DNA: TGTGCCAGCTCCCCTATGGACAGGGCTGAGCGGTACTTC; CDR3: CASSPMDRAERYF
D: TRBD1; V: TRBV7-8; J: TRBJ1-1; DNA: TGTGCCAGCAGCTTACAGGGGACAGGGGTCACTGAAGCTTTCTTT; CDR3: CASSLQGTGVTEAFF
D: TRBD1; V: TRBV6-5; J: TRBJ1-1; DNA: TGTGCCAGCAGAGCGGACAGGGGGGAGAACACTGAAGCTTTCTTT; CDR3: CASRADRGENTEAFF
D: -; V: TRBV5-4; J: TRBJ1-1; DNA: TGTGCCTCCTGGACAGCGAACACTGAAGCTTTCTTT; CDR3: CASWTANTEAFF
D: -; V: TRBV7-2; J: TRBJ2-5; DNA: TGTGCCAGCAGCCGGACATCCGCGGCCCAGTACTTC; CDR3: CASSRTSAAQYF
D: -; V: TRBV27; J: TRBJ2-3; DNA: TGTGCCAGCAGTTTATTAGCGAAAGACCTCGTACCCACAGATACGCAGTATTTT; CDR3: CASSLLAKDLVPTDTQYF
D: -; V: TRBV5-6; J: TRBJ1-1; DNA: TGTGCCAGCAGCGCCGACGGCGGGGGCCCCAGAGACGCTTTCTTT; CDR3: CASSADGGGPRDAFF
D: TRBD1; V: TRBV13; J: TRBJ2-7; DNA: TGTGCCAGCAGCTTACAGGGGGCGGTAGGCTACGAGCAGTACTTC; CDR3: CASSLQGAVGYEQYF
D: TRBD1; V: TRBV5-5; J: TRBJ1-2; DNA: TGTGCCAGCAGTCCTGGACAGGGTAGGGACTATGGCTACACCTTC; CDR3: CASSPGQGRDYGYTF
D: -; V: TRBV14; J: TRBJ1-3; DNA: TGTGCCAGCAGCCAAGACCGAGGAGGGGATTATGGTGGAAACACCATATATTTT; CDR3: CASSQDRGGDYGGNTIYF
D: -; V: TRBV2; J: TRBJ2-2; DNA: TGTGCCAGCAGTTGGGACGGGAGCACCGGGGAGCTGTTTTTT; CDR3: CASSWDGSTGELFF
D: -; V: TRBV30; J: TRBJ1-5; DNA: TGTGCCTGGAATGAAGGGGTTAGCAATCAGCCCCAGCATTTT; CDR3: CAWNEGVSNQPQHF
D: -; V: TRBV7-9; J: TRBJ2-7; DNA: TGTGCCAGCAGCTATTCACACCACGAGCAGTACTTC; CDR3: CASSYSHHEQYF
D: -; V: TRBV7-8; J: TRBJ2-6; DNA: TGTGCCAGCAGCTCGGACACCGGGGCCAACGTCCTGACTTTC; CDR3: CASSSDTGANVLTF
D: TRBD1; V: TRBV4-1; J: TRBJ2-4; DNA: TGCGCCAGCAGCCGGGAGGCAGGGGGCGGAAACATTCAGTACTTC; CDR3: CASSREAGGGNIQYF
D: -; V: TRBV29-1; J: TRBJ2-1; DNA: TGCAGCGTCCACGGAGGGCTCTCCTACAATGAGCAGTTCTTC; CDR3: CSVHGGLSYNEQFF
D: -; V: TRBV6-5; J: TRBJ1-2; DNA: TGTGCCAGCAGTTACTCCTTCCGAGGAACAGGGGGCTACACCTTC; CDR3: CASSYSFRGTGGYTF
D: -; V: TRBV2; J: TRBJ1-5; DNA: TGTGCCAGCACCAGGGCTACAGGGTTTTATAGCAATCAGCCCCAGCATTTT; CDR3: CASTRATGFYSNQPQHF
D: -; V: TRBV7-2; J: TRBJ2-5; DNA: TGTGCCAGCAGCTTACCAGCGGAGGAGACCCAGTACTTC; CDR3: CASSLPAEETQYF
D: -; V: TRBV20-1; J: TRBJ2-2; DNA: TGCAGTGCCTTAGACACCGGGGAGCTGTTTTTT; CDR3: CSALDTGELFF
D: -; V: TRBV19; J: TRBJ1-5; DNA: TGTGCCAGTACTCCTAGAGGCCTCGGTCAGCCCCAGCATTTT; CDR3: CASTPRGLGQPQHF
D: -; V: TRBV11-3; J: TRBJ2-2; DNA: TGTGCCAGCAGCCCGGACCGAGGGGGAGCCGGGGAGCTGTTTTTT; CDR3: CASSPDRGGAGELFF
D: -; V: TRBV5-1; J: TRBJ2-7; DNA: TGCGCCAGCAGTCCGGCGGCGTACGAGCAGTACTTC; CDR3: CASSPAAYEQYF
D: TRBD2; V: TRBV4-1; J: TRBJ2-3; DNA: TGCGCCAGCAGCCAAAGTTTCCTAGCGGGGGACACCTCGAACACAGATACGCAGTATTTT; CDR3: CASSQSFLAGDTSNTDTQYF
D: -; V: TRBV12-5; J: TRBJ2-1; DNA: TGTGCTAGTGGTTTGGCAGAGGGAGAGCAGTTCTTC; CDR3: CASGLAEGEQFF
D: TRBD2; V: TRBV7-2; J: TRBJ2-3; DNA: TGTGCCAGCAGCCCGCGGGGGTCCTCGTTAAGCACAGATACGCAGTATTTT; CDR3: CASSPRGSSLSTDTQYF
D: TRBD2; V: TRBV9; J: TRBJ2-7; DNA: TGTGCCAGCAGCGTAGCTGGCGGGGGCTCCTACGAGCAGTACTTC; CDR3: CASSVAGGGSYEQYF
D: -; V: TRBV6-1; J: TRBJ2-7; DNA: TGTGCCAGCAGTGAAACATCTTCCTACGAGCAGTACTTC; CDR3: CASSETSSYEQYF
D: -; V: TRBV5-6; J: TRBJ1-4; DNA: TGTGCCAGCAGCGGATCCCGGGACTTTAATGAAAAACTGTTTTTT; CDR3: CASSGSRDFNEKLFF
D: TRBD2; V: TRBV2; J: TRBJ2-7; DNA: TGTGCCAGCATCGGGACTACCTACGAGCAGTACTTC; CDR3: CASIGTTYEQYF
D: -; V: TRBV6-5; J: TRBJ2-1; DNA: TGTGCCAGCAGTACGGGGTCAGCCAACAAAAGGAAGCAGTTCTTC; CDR3: CASSTGSANKRKQFF
D: -; V: TRBV27; J: TRBJ2-5; DNA: TGTGCCAGCAGTTTCGCGGCCTCACAAGAGACCCAGTACTTC; CDR3: CASSFAASQETQYF
D: -; V: TRBV19; J: TRBJ1-1; DNA: TGTGCCAGTAGTCGGGGTGAAGCTTTCTTT; CDR3: CASSRGEAFF
D: TRBD1; V: TRBV19; J: TRBJ2-7; DNA: TGTGCCAGTAGTATAGGGACAGGGCCTCTCTACGAGCAGTACTTC; CDR3: CASSIGTGPLYEQYF
D: -; V: TRBV30; J: TRBJ1-2; DNA: TGTGCCTGGAGTCCCGACATAGGCTACACCTTC; CDR3: CAWSPDIGYTF
D: -; V: TRBV5-1; J: TRBJ1-6; DNA: TGCGCCAGCAGCCCCACCGGTGGCTATAATTCACCCCTCCACTTT; CDR3: CASSPTGGYNSPLHF